The source of this T cell receptor beta chain is a study of T cell responses to AZD1222 COVID-19 vaccine. Data came from immunoSEQ multiplex PCR; TCRdb stores just in-frame clones and leaves some out. The sample gives approximately 150,000 clones, about 92% of which show up once; approximately 0.97% is in the top ten. Study-level results: Among the donors, most were white British and more were female, and clonal diversity was possibly underestimated.

This CDR3 region has 15 residues. Germline loops: CDR1 SEHNR, CDR2 FQNEAQ (reference sequence). V dropped 1 base and J dropped 5 bases, with 14 bases sitting between them. Worth noting for this clone: The target antigen is unknown.

The origin of this receptor is an adult in good health. The material was peripheral blood, obtained on day 0 of AZD1222 vaccination. The rearrangement joins TRBV7-9 to TRBJ2-5, with D uncertain. DNA for the CDR3: TGTGCCAGCAGCTTAGGGCTTGTCCTATCGGAGACCCAGTACTTC. As protein: CASSLGLVLSETQYF.